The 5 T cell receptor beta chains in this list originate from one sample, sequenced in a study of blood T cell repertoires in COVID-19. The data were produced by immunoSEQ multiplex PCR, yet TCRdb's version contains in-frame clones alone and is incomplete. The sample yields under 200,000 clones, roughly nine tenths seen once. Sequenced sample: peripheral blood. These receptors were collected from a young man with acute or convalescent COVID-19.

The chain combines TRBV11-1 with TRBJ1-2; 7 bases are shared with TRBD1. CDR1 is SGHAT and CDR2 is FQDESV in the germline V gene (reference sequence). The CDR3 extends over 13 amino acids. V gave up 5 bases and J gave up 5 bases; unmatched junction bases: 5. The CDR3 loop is CASSPSRGYGYTF. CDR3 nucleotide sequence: TGTGCCAGCAGCCCCAGCAGGGGGTATGGCTACACCTTC.

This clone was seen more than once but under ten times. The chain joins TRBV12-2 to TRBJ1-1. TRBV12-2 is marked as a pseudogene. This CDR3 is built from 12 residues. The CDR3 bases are TGTGCAAGTCGCGCGCTAAACACTGAAGCTTTCTTT. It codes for CASRALNTEAFF.

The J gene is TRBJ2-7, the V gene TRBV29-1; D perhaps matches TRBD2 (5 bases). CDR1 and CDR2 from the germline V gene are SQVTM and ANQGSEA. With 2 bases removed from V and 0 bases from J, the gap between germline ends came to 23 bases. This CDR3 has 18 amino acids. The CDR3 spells CSVESRGSTKLSSYEQYV. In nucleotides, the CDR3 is TGCAGCGTTGAAAGCCGGGGTTCCACTAAACTGAGCTCCTACGAGCAGTACGTC.

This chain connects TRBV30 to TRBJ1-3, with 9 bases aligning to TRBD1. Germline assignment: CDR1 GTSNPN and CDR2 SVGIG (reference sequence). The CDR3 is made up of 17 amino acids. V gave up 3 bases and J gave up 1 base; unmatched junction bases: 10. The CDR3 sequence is CAWRRDRVIGSGNTIYF. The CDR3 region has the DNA TGTGCCTGGAGACGGGACAGGGTCATAGGGTCTGGAAACACCATATATTTT.

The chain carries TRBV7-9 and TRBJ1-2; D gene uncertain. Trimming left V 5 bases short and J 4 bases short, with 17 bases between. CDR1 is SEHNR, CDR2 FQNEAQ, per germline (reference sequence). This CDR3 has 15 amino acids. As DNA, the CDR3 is TGTGCCAGCAGCCCTCGTGGAGTCTATATCTATGGCTACACCTTC. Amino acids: CASSPRGVYIYGYTF.